This T cell receptor (beta chain) is drawn from a study of shared clonotypes between healthy human individuals (dated by TCRdb to the early 2020s). The study in broad terms: Three men and a couple of women, aged 18 to 49 years, made up the cohort. Different laboratories and diverse techniques were used to prepare libraries and sequence TCR repertoires, to increase sequencing depth and limit assay-specific biases. Leukapheresis yielded between about 0.94 and 9 billion PBMCs per donor. For each donor, three plates each were used for CD4 naive and CD4 memory, two plates were used for CD8 naive, and one plate was used for CD8 memory. The study deeply sequenced blood TCR repertoires of five healthy adults to estimate repertoire size and the extent of clonotype sharing between individuals. What the authors observed across the whole study: Pairwise subsampling led to the expectation that sequencing depth would affect the degree of clonotype sharing among donors. Larger estimated clonotype richness was generally found for naive subsets than for memory subsets. Rarefaction of sorted-subset datasets indicated incomplete sequencing despite the large sequencing depth. Because the study included a small number of donors, the genetic and exposure-history diversity represented was limited. Higher generation probabilities were observed for clonotypes shared by all four sorted-subset donors than for non-shared clonotypes. Sharing across a handful of donors was observed for approximately 4.6% of naive CD4, around 3.5% of naive CD8, about 2.5% of memory CD4, and roughly 0.4% of memory CD8 clonotypes. Sampling was restricted to blood, and TCR repertoires in tissues likely differ from the TCR repertoires found in blood.

The donors were healthy, HIV-negative adults who had no recently reported acute infections or vaccinations. Only Caucasian adults living in Nashville, Tennessee, USA were represented among the donors. CD4+ T cells were enriched by magnetic negative selection; naive cells were then positively selected on CD45RA, and the negative fraction formed the memory subset. After blood collection by leukapheresis, PBMCs were isolated using Ficoll-Histopaque density gradient centrifugation and then cryopreserved in the vapor phase of liquid nitrogen. Analytical flow cytometry was used to check the purity and quantity of each magnetically sorted T cell population. Each sorted fraction had its genomic DNA isolated and then quantified by UV absorbance on a Nanodrop 2000c. Unmatched junction bases come to 11, with V trimmed by 4 bases and J by 3 bases. Sequences LGHNA (CDR1) and YSLEER (CDR2) are obtained from the germline V gene. The CDR3, cysteine through phenylalanine, is 17 amino acids long. Kept here is only the CDR3 DNA, which spans 51 bases and is read in frame from base 1.

TCR CDR3 regions were amplified from genomic DNA by multiplex PCR using the deep immunoSEQ assay. For each cell subset, the extracted genomic DNA was distributed evenly across all wells of several immunoSEQ 96-well plates, and each plate served as one replicate. For sorted subsets, roughly 200 ng of genomic DNA, equivalent to about 30,000 T cell genomes, went into each replicate PCR. Purified libraries were quantified with a Qubit 3.0 fluorometer, sized on a Bioanalyzer 2100, and re-quantified with the KAPA Library Quantification kit. Every immunoSEQ 96-well plate was sequenced on a dedicated single-read 150-cycle Illumina NextSeq 550 flow cell. Concerning the study's data processing: Because the immunoSEQ output included only junctional sequences and no quality scores, the filtering could not be the same as the filtering used for full-length reads. To assign V/J genes and CDR3, sequences were annotated using PyIR, a Python wrapper for IgBLAST v1.9, with IMGT germline references. Reads with weak V/J assignments (E-value above 1e-6), missing CDR3, stop codons, out-of-frame junctions, or ambiguous translated residues were removed. V3J clonotypes were defined as sequences sharing the same inferred V gene, J gene, and CDR3 amino acid sequence. The percentage overlap between two repertoires was calculated by dividing the number of shared unique clonotypes by the size of the smaller repertoire. Three approaches were used to assess repertoire richness: RTK rarefaction, the Chao1 estimator, and Recon v2.1 estimates of unobserved clonotypes. Generation probabilities for all TCRbeta clonotypes obtained by the gDNA method from a handful of donors were computed using OLGA. The clones in this table, taken by TCRdb from immuneACCESS, are in-frame only. Not every clone is retained; where verified, under half of the shortfall comes from an unresolved V gene, and the cause of the rest is unknown. V and J calls and clone size come straight from that table; D and trimming were deduced from the DNA. In this sample the table shows approximately 980,000 clones, 76% of which occur a single time. About 1.5% of the sample comes from the top ten.

This clone was found once. Its binding antigen is unknown. No base-level quality is on record; no much larger clone is a single base apart. This receptor chain uses TRBV4-3 and TRBJ2-3, and TRBD2 matches 9 of the central bases. Sequencing was performed on memory CD4+ T cells sorted from blood. This specimen's cell subset or site label, per the study, means: CD45RA-negative fraction. This clonotype was sampled from a young man in good health. The nucleotides read TGCGCCAGCAGCCCCGGGGCCCTAGCGGGATGGACAGATACGCAGTATTTT. This yields the protein CASSPGALAGWTDTQYF.